The 7 T cell receptor beta chains in this list originate from one sample, sequenced in a study of T cell responses to AZD1222 COVID-19 vaccine. The repertoire was sequenced with immunoSEQ multiplex PCR; TCRdb's copy has only in-frame clones and lacks some. The sample has roughly 120,000 clones, 88% seen once. Sequenced here: peripheral blood, sampled on day 0 of MenACWY control vaccination. These receptors originate from an adult in good health.

The chain employs TRBV6-5 and TRBJ2-3; D is ambiguous. The germline V and J ends were trimmed by 6 bases and 4 bases, with 17 bases remaining between them. From germline, CDR1 is MNHEY and CDR2 SVGAGI. This CDR3 spans 15 amino acids. The CDR3, as DNA: TGTGCCAGCAGGAGAAACTTAGTGGAAGCAGATACGCAGTATTTT. This codes for CASRRNLVEADTQYF.

V gene TRBV10-3 combines with J gene TRBJ1-2; 8 bases agree with TRBD1. The CDR3 has 12 residues. V lost 8 bases to trimming and J lost 4 bases; unmatched junction nucleotides: 3. Per the germline V gene, CDR1 is ENHRY and CDR2 is SYGVKD. CDR3 in DNA: TGTGCCATCGGACAGGGTCTCTATGGCTACACCTTC. It encodes CAIGQGLYGYTF.

The chain recombines TRBV29-1 with TRBJ2-7; D remains unclear. The CDR3 spans 14 residues. Looked up from germline, CDR1 is SQVTM and CDR2 is ANQGSEA. V was cut by 4 bases and J by 5 bases, with 18 bases left in between. CDR3 sequence (DNA): TGCAGCGTTGGGGTGACTTCCCTTGTCCACGAGCAGTACTTC. Amino acids: CSVGVTSLVHEQYF.

Here the CDR3 DNA reads TGTGCCAGCAGGCGGGACAGCCTTCCTGGGGGCTATGGCTACACCTTC. This gives the protein CASRRDSLPGGYGYTF. This chain links TRBV28 with TRBJ1-2, with TRBD1 matching 7 bases. This CDR3 is 16 amino acids long. V lost 6 bases and J lost 4; bases outside the gene matches: 14. Per germline, CDR1 MDHEN and CDR2 SYDVKM.

The V gene is TRBV30, the J gene TRBJ2-7; 7 bases line up with TRBD2. The CDR3 runs 15 residues. Germline V gene data show CDR1 as GTSNPN and CDR2 as SVGIG (reference sequence). V dropped 0 bases and J dropped 2; count of bases not matched to a gene: 7. CDR3 DNA sequence: TGTGCCTGGAGTGTAAAGCGGGGAAGGGCCTACGAGCAGTACTTC. Translation: CAWSVKRGRAYEQYF. The whole variable domain, filled in from reference TRBV30 and TRBJ2-7, reads SQTIHQWPATLVQPVGSPLSLECTVEGTSNPNLYWYRQAAGRGLQLLFYSVGIGQISSEVPQNLSASRPQDRQFILSSKKLLLSDSGFYLCAWSVKRGRAYEQYFGPGTRLTVT.

The chain employs TRBV7-8 and TRBJ2-1; D is unresolved. Germline lookup yields CDR1 SGHVS and CDR2 FQNEAQ. V lost 5 bases and J lost 12, with 17 bases in between. CDR3 length equals 13 residues. CDR3 residues: CASSPPWTAVQFF. DNA of the CDR3: TGTGCCAGCAGCCCCCCATGGACCGCAGTGCAGTTCTTC.

The rearrangement uses TRBV15 and TRBJ2-5; 8 nucleotides align to TRBD1. This CDR3 contains 14 residues. CDR1 and CDR2 from the germline V gene are LNHNV and YYDKDF (reference sequence). V trimming: 3 bases; J trimming: 6 bases; junction bases outside the gene matches: 6. Here the CDR3 reads CATSRRTGGKTQYF. In DNA, the CDR3 is TGTGCCACCAGCAGGAGAACAGGGGGAAAGACCCAGTACTTC.